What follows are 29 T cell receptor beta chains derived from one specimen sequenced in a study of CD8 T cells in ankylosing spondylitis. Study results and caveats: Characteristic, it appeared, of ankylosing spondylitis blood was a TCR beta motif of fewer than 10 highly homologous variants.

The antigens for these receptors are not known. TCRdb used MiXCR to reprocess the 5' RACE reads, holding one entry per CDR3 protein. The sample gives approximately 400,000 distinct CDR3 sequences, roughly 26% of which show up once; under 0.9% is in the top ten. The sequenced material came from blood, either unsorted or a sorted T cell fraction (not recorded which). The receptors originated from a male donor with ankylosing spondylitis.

The CDR3 DNA reads TGTGCCAGCAGCCCCGAGGGCTTTAGCAATCAGCCCCAGCATTTT. This sequence encodes CASSPEGFSNQPQHF. This rearrangement joins TRBV7-9 to TRBJ1-5; D is ambiguous. V lost 5 bases and J 0 bases, leaving 11 bases between the germline ends. Germline lookup yields CDR1 SEHNR and CDR2 FQNEAQ (reference sequence). The CDR3 runs 15 residues.

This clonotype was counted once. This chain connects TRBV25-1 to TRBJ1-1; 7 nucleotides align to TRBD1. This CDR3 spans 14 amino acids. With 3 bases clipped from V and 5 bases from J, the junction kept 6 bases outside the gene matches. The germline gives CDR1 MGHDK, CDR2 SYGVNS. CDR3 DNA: TGTGCCAGCAGTGAGAGTTCAGGGGGGACTGAAGCTTTCTTT. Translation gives CASSESSGGTEAFF.

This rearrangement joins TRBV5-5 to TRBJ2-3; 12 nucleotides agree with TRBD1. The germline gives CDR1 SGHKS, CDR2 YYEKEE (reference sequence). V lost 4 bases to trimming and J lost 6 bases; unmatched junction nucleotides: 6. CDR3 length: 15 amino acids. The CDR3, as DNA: TGTGCCAGCAGCACGGGACAGGGGGCTGGCGATACGCAGTATTTT. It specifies CASSTGQGAGDTQYF.

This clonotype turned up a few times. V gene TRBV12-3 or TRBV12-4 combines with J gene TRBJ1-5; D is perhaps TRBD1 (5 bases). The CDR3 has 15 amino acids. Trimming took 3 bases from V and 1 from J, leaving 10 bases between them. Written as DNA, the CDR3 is TGTGCCAGCAGTTTGGCGGGGCCGAGCAATCAGCCCCAGCATTTT. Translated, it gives CASSLAGPSNQPQHF.

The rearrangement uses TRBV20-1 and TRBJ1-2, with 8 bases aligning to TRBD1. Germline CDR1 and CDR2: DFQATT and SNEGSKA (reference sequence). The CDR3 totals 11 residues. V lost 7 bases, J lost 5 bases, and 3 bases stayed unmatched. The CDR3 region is CSVNRGYGYTF. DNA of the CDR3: TGCAGTGTAAACAGGGGGTATGGCTACACCTTC.

The CDR3 is CASSLTGPTGGRSREHTIYF. The CDR3 DNA sequence: TGCGCCAGCAGCTTGACAGGGCCGACAGGCGGAAGAAGTAGAGAACACACCATATATTTT. The chain recombines TRBV5-1 with TRBJ1-3, with a weak D call TRBD1 (6 bases). The ends were cut back, 1 base at V and 8 bases at J, with 31 bases in the middle. This CDR3 spans 20 amino acids. Per germline, CDR1 SGHRS and CDR2 YFSETQ.

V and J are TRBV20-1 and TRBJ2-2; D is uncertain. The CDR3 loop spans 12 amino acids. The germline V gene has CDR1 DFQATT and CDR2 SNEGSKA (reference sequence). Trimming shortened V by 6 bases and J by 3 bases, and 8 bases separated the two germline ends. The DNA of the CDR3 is TGCAGTGCAGAACCGTACACCGGGGAGCTGTTTTTT. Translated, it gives CSAEPYTGELFF.

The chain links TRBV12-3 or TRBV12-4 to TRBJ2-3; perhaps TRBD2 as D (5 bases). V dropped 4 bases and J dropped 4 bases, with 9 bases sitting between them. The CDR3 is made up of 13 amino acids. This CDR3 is CASSSGIADTQYF. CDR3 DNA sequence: TGTGCCAGCAGTTCGGGGATAGCAGATACGCAGTATTTT.

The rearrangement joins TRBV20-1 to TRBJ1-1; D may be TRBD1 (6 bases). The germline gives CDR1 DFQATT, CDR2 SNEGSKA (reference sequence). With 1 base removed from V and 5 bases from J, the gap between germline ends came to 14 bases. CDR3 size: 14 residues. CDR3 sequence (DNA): TGCAGTGCTAGAGTTGGGGGGCTGGAGACTGAAGCTTTCTTT. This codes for CSARVGGLETEAFF.

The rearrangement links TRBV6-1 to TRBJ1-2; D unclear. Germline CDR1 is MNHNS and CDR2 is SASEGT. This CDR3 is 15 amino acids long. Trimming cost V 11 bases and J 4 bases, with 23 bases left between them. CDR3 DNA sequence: TGTGCCGGAGCACGGATGATCGGAGGGAGCTATGGCTACACCTTC. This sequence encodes CAGARMIGGSYGYTF.

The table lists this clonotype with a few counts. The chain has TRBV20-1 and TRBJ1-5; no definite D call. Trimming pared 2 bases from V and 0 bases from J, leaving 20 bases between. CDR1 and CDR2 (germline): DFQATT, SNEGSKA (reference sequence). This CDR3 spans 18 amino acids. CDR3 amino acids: CSARMFGRLDYSNQPQHF. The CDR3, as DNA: TGCAGTGCTAGAATGTTCGGACGTCTCGACTATAGCAATCAGCCCCAGCATTTT.

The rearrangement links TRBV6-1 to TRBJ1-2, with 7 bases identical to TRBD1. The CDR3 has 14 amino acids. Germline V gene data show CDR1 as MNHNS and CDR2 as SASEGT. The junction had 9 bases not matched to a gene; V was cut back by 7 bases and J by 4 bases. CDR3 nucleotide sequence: TGTGCCAGCAACATCAGGGGGGCCGGCTATGGCTACACCTTC. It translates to CASNIRGAGYGYTF.

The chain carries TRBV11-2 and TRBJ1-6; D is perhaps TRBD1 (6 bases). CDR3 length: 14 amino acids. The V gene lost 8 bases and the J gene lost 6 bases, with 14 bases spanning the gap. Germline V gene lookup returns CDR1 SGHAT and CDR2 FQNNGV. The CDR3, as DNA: TGTGCCAGCTCCCGGGGGGGCTCTAATTCACCCCTCCACTTT. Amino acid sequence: CASSRGGSNSPLHF.

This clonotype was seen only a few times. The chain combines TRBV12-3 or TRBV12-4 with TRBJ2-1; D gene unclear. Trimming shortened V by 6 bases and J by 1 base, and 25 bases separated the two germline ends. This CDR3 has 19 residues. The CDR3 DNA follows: TGTGCCAGCAGATTCCTCCATGGCGGTGTACACCGGTCCTACAATGAGCAGTTCTTC. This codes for CASRFLHGGVHRSYNEQFF.

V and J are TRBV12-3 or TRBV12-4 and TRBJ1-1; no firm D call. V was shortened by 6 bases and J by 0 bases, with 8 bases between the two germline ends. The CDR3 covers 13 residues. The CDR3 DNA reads TGTGCCAGCAGGAACACAGTGAACACTGAAGCTTTCTTT. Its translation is CASRNTVNTEAFF.

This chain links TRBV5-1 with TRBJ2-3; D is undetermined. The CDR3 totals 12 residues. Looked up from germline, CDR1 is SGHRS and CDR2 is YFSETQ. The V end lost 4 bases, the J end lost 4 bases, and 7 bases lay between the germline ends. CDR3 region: CASSLPSDTQYF. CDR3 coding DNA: TGCGCCAGCAGCCTTCCATCAGATACGCAGTATTTT.

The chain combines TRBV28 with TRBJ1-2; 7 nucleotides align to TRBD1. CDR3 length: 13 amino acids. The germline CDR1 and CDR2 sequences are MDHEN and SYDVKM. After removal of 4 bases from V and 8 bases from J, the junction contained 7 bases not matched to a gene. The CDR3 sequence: CASSSLQGRGYTF. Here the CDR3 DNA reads TGTGCCAGCAGTTCCTTACAGGGGCGAGGCTACACCTTC.

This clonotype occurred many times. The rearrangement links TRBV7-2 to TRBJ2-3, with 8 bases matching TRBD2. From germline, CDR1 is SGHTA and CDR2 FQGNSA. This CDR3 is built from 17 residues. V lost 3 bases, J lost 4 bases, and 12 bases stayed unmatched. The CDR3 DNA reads TGTGCCAGCAGCTTGTCTTTGCGGGAGGTACGGGCAGATACGCAGTATTTT. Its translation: CASSLSLREVRADTQYF.

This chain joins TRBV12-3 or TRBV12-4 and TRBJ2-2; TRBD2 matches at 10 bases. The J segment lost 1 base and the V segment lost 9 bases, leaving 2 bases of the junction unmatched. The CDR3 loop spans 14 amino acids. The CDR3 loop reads CASGLAVNTGELFF. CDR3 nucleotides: TGTGCCAGTGGACTAGCGGTGAACACCGGGGAGCTGTTTTTT.

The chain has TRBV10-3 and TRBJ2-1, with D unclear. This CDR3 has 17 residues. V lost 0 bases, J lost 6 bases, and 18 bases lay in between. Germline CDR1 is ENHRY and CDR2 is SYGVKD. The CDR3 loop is CAISESIGRNRGNEQFF. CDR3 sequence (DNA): TGTGCCATCAGTGAGTCGATTGGAAGAAATCGTGGCAATGAGCAGTTCTTC.

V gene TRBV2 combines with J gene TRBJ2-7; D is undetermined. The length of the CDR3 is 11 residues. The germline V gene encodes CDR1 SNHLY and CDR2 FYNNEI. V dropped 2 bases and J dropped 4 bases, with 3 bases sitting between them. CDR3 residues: CASSEQYEQYV. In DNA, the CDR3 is TGTGCCAGCAGTGAACAGTACGAGCAGTACGTC.

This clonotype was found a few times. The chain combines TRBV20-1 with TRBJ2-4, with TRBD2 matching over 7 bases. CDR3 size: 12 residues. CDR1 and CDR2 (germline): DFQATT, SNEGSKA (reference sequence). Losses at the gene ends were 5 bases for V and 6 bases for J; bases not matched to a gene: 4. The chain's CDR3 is CSAGGRVNIQYF. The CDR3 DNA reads TGCAGTGCTGGGGGGAGGGTAAACATTCAGTACTTC.

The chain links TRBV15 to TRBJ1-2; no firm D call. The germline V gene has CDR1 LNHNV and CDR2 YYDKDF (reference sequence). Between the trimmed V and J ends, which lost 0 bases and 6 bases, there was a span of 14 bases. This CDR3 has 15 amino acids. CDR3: CATSRDFGGGDGYTF. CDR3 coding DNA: TGTGCCACCAGCAGAGATTTCGGAGGTGGAGATGGCTACACCTTC.

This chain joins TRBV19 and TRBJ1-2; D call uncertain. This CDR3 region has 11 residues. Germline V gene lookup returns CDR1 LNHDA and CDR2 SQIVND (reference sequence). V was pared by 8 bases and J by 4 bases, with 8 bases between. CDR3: CASEDTYGYTF. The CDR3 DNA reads TGTGCCAGTGAAGACACCTATGGCTACACCTTC. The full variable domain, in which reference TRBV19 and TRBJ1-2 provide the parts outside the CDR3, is DGGITQSPKYLFRKEGQNVTLSCEQNLNHDAMYWYRQDPGQGLRLIYYSQIVNDFQKGDIAEGYSVSREKKESFPLTVTSAQKNPTAFYLCASEDTYGYTFGSGTRLTVV.

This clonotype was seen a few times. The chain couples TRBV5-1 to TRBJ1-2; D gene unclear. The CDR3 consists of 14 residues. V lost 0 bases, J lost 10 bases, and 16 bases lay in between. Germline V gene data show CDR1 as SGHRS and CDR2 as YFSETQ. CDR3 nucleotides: TGCGCCAGCAGCTTGGCTCTCCAAGAGGAGACCTACACCTTC. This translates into CASSLALQEETYTF. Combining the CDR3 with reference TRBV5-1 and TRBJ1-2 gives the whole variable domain KAGVTQTPRYLIKTRGQQVTLSCSPISGHRSVSWYQQTPGQGLQFLFEYFSETQRNKGNFPGRFSGRQFSNSRSEMNVSTLELGDSALYLCASSLALQEETYTFGSGTRLTVV.

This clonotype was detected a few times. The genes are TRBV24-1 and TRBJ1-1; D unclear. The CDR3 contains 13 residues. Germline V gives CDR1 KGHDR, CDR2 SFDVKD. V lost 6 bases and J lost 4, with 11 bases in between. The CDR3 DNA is TGTGCCACCAGTTCAAGGAGTGGCACTGAAGCTTTCTTT. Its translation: CATSSRSGTEAFF.

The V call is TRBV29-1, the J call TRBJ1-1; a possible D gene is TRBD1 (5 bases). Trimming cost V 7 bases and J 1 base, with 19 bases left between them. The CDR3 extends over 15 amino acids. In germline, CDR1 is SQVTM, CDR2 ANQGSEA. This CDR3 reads CSACVSGTANTEAFF. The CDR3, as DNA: TGCAGCGCTTGTGTCTCCGGGACGGCGAACACTGAAGCTTTCTTT.

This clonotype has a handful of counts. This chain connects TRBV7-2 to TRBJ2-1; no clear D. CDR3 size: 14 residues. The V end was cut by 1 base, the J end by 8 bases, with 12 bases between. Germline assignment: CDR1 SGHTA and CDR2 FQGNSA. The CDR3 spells CASSLGRISHEQFF. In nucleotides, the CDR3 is TGTGCCAGCAGCTTAGGAAGGATCAGCCATGAGCAGTTCTTC. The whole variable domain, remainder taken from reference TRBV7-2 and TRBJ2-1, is GAGVSQSPSNKVTEKGKDVELRCDPISGHTALYWYRQSLGQGLEFLIYFQGNSAPDKSGLPSDRFSAERTGGSVSTLTIQRTQQEDSAVYLCASSLGRISHEQFFGPGTRLTVL.

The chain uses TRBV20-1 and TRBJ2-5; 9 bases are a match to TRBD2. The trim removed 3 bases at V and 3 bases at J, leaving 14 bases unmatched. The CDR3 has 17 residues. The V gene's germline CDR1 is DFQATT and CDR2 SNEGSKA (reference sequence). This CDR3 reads CSASPLRAGGLEETQYF. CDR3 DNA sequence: TGCAGTGCTAGCCCTCTACGAGCGGGAGGTCTTGAAGAGACCCAGTACTTC.